These T cell receptor beta chains were read from a single sample in a study of CD8 T cells in Susac syndrome. A single record per CDR3 protein comes from TCRdb applying MiXCR to the immunoSEQ multiplex PCR reads. The sample records 150,000 to 160,000 distinct CDR3 sequences, 85% to 95% being singletons. Sequencing used CD4+ T cells from PBMCs. The receptors come from a human donor with Susac syndrome. The CDR3 runs from the conserved cysteine through the conserved F or W. The order of the fields is clone size, CDR3 length, J gene, D gene, V gene, CDR3 DNA, CDR3 protein. A D gene is named only where the DNA matches it firmly. Part of the rows lack a size; the others show once, few, many or a class for expanded clones.

abundance: -
len: 15
j_gene: TRBJ1-2
d_gene: -
v_gene: TRBV20-1
CDR3nt: TGCAGTGCTAGTATTGGCCCTCCTGCTAACTATGGCTACACCTTC
CDR3aa: CSASIGPPANYGYTF

abundance: -
len: 14
j_gene: TRBJ2-2
d_gene: -
v_gene: TRBV4-3
CDR3nt: TGCGCCAGCAGCCACCTATCCGGCAACGGGGAGCTGTTTTTT
CDR3aa: CASSHLSGNGELFF

abundance: -
len: 15
j_gene: TRBJ1-6
d_gene: -
v_gene: TRBV6-4
CDR3nt: TGTGCCAGCAGTGCCTCCGGGACACAGAATTCACCCCTCCACTTT
CDR3aa: CASSASGTQNSPLHF

abundance: -
len: 16
j_gene: TRBJ2-1
d_gene: TRBD2
v_gene: TRBV15
CDR3nt: TGTGCCACCAGCAGAGATCGGGGGGGCCCTTACAATGAGCAGTTCTTC
CDR3aa: CATSRDRGGPYNEQFF

abundance: -
len: 15
j_gene: TRBJ2-5
d_gene: TRBD2
v_gene: TRBV5-4
CDR3nt: TGTGCCAGCAGCTATAGCGGGGCACCCCAAGAGACCCAGTACTTC
CDR3aa: CASSYSGAPQETQYF

abundance: few
len: 11
j_gene: TRBJ1-1
d_gene: TRBD1
v_gene: TRBV20-1
CDR3nt: TGCAGTGCTCCCAGGGGGGAGGAAGCTTTCTTT
CDR3aa: CSAPRGEEAFF

abundance: -
len: 13
j_gene: TRBJ1-2
d_gene: -
v_gene: TRBV6-5
CDR3nt: TGTGCCAGCAGCCGTTCCGGGACTCCGGGCTACACCTTC
CDR3aa: CASSRSGTPGYTF

abundance: -
len: 9
j_gene: TRBJ2-7
d_gene: -
v_gene: TRBV23-1
CDR3nt: TGCGCCAGCCCGTACGAGCAGTACTTC
CDR3aa: CASPYEQYF

abundance: -
len: 14
j_gene: TRBJ1-1
d_gene: -
v_gene: TRBV2
CDR3nt: TGTGCCAGCATCGAAGTACGGACGAACACTGAAGCTTTCTTT
CDR3aa: CASIEVRTNTEAFF

abundance: -
len: 15
j_gene: TRBJ2-6
d_gene: -
v_gene: TRBV29-1
CDR3nt: TGCAGCGTAACCACCGGAGGGAGCGGGGCCAACGTCCTGACTTTC
CDR3aa: CSVTTGGSGANVLTF

abundance: -
len: 15
j_gene: TRBJ2-3
d_gene: TRBD1
v_gene: TRBV4-3
CDR3nt: TGCGCCAGCAGCCAGGGACAGGTCAGCACAGATACGCAGTATTTT
CDR3aa: CASSQGQVSTDTQYF

abundance: once
len: 15
j_gene: TRBJ1-5
d_gene: TRBD1
v_gene: TRBV4-1
CDR3nt: TGCGCCAGCAGCCAGGGACAGGGGGGCAATCAGCCCCAGCATTTT
CDR3aa: CASSQGQGGNQPQHF

abundance: once
len: 16
j_gene: TRBJ2-2
d_gene: TRBD2
v_gene: TRBV6-5
CDR3nt: TGTGCCAGCAGTTACTCGACTAGCGGGGGGGCCGGGGAGCTGTTTTTT
CDR3aa: CASSYSTSGGAGELFF

abundance: -
len: 13
j_gene: TRBJ2-7
d_gene: -
v_gene: TRBV3-1
CDR3nt: TGTGCCAGCAGTTTGGGACATTTATACGAGCAGTACTTC
CDR3aa: CASSLGHLYEQYF

abundance: -
len: 15
j_gene: TRBJ2-7
d_gene: TRBD2
v_gene: TRBV7-2
CDR3nt: TGTGCCAGCAGCTTTCTCGGCGGGGGGGCCTACGAGCAGTACTTC
CDR3aa: CASSFLGGGAYEQYF

abundance: -
len: 18
j_gene: TRBJ2-5
d_gene: TRBD2
v_gene: TRBV20-1
CDR3nt: TGCAGTGCTAGAGATTTTGCTAGCGGGGAGAACCTCCAAGAGACCCAGTACTTC
CDR3aa: CSARDFASGENLQETQYF

abundance: -
len: 16
j_gene: TRBJ2-7
d_gene: TRBD1
v_gene: TRBV10-3
CDR3nt: TGTGCCATCAGTGAGTCGGTAGGCAGGGGGCGGATCGAGCAGTACTTC
CDR3aa: CAISESVGRGRIEQYF

abundance: -
len: 14
j_gene: TRBJ1-6
d_gene: TRBD1
v_gene: TRBV7-2
CDR3nt: TGTGCCAGCGGGGGACAGGGGATAAATTCACCCCTCCACTTT
CDR3aa: CASGGQGINSPLHF

abundance: -
len: 13
j_gene: TRBJ2-5
d_gene: -
v_gene: TRBV29-1
CDR3nt: TGCAGCGCCCGCGCTGGGGCTGGGGAGACCCAGTACTTC
CDR3aa: CSARAGAGETQYF

abundance: -
len: 15
j_gene: TRBJ2-2
d_gene: -
v_gene: TRBV5-1
CDR3nt: TGCGCCAGCAGCTTGCCAAAGGGGGGCACCGGGGAGCTGTTTTTT
CDR3aa: CASSLPKGGTGELFF

abundance: few
len: 12
j_gene: TRBJ2-7
d_gene: -
v_gene: TRBV20-1
CDR3nt: TGCAGTGGAAGGACGGTCTCCTACGAGCAGTACTTC
CDR3aa: CSGRTVSYEQYF

abundance: -
len: 11
j_gene: TRBJ1-2
d_gene: -
v_gene: TRBV7-3
CDR3nt: TGTGCCAGCCTGGCTAACTATGGCTACACCTTC
CDR3aa: CASLANYGYTF

abundance: once
len: 14
j_gene: TRBJ1-5
d_gene: -
v_gene: TRBV25-1
CDR3nt: TGTGCCAGCAGTGATAATGGACCTAATCAGCCCCAGCATTTT
CDR3aa: CASSDNGPNQPQHF

abundance: -
len: 16
j_gene: TRBJ1-5
d_gene: -
v_gene: TRBV11-2
CDR3nt: TGTGCCAGCAACGGGAGGCGGTTGCTCAGCAATCAGCCCCAGCATTTT
CDR3aa: CASNGRRLLSNQPQHF

abundance: -
len: 18
j_gene: TRBJ2-5
d_gene: TRBD2
v_gene: TRBV14
CDR3nt: TGTGCCAGCAGCCAAGCCATACGCAGCGGGGTGGGCCAAGAGACCCAGTACTTC
CDR3aa: CASSQAIRSGVGQETQYF

abundance: -
len: 14
j_gene: TRBJ1-5
d_gene: -
v_gene: TRBV15
CDR3nt: TGTGCCACCAGCAGAGATCCCGGGGATCAGCCCCAGCATTTT
CDR3aa: CATSRDPGDQPQHF

abundance: -
len: 13
j_gene: TRBJ1-1
d_gene: -
v_gene: TRBV29-1
CDR3nt: TGCAGCGTTGAAAAGGGGACGAACACTGAAGCTTTCTTT
CDR3aa: CSVEKGTNTEAFF

abundance: -
len: 13
j_gene: TRBJ2-5
d_gene: -
v_gene: TRBV20-1
CDR3nt: TGCAGTGCTCTACGGGGGCTCCAAGAGACCCAGTACTTC
CDR3aa: CSALRGLQETQYF

abundance: -
len: 14
j_gene: TRBJ2-5
d_gene: TRBD1
v_gene: TRBV6-5
CDR3nt: TGTGCCAGCAGTTACGGCAGGGGGCAAGAGACCCAGTACTTC
CDR3aa: CASSYGRGQETQYF

abundance: -
len: 17
j_gene: TRBJ2-1
d_gene: TRBD2
v_gene: TRBV25-1
CDR3nt: TGTGCCAGCAGTGATGCCCCAACTAGCGGGGATTACAATGAGCAGTTCTTC
CDR3aa: CASSDAPTSGDYNEQFF

abundance: -
len: 14
j_gene: TRBJ1-5
d_gene: -
v_gene: TRBV6-6
CDR3nt: TGTGCCAGCAGTAGTAGGAGTGACAATCAGCCCCAGCATTTT
CDR3aa: CASSSRSDNQPQHF

abundance: -
len: 13
j_gene: TRBJ1-5
d_gene: -
v_gene: TRBV15
CDR3nt: TGTGCCACCTCGGGAGGAGGAGGTCAGCCCCAGCATTTT
CDR3aa: CATSGGGGQPQHF

abundance: -
len: 16
j_gene: TRBJ1-2
d_gene: -
v_gene: TRBV11-2
CDR3nt: TGTGCCAGCAGTCGAAATTTTGACCAGGAAGGCGAAGGCTACACCTTC
CDR3aa: CASSRNFDQEGEGYTF

abundance: -
len: 12
j_gene: TRBJ1-5
d_gene: -
v_gene: TRBV4-1
CDR3nt: TGCGCCAGATCCAATAGCAATCAGCCCCAGCATTTT
CDR3aa: CARSNSNQPQHF

abundance: -
len: 14
j_gene: TRBJ1-1
d_gene: -
v_gene: TRBV2
CDR3nt: TGTGCCAGCAGTGAAACCGGCGCGGCTACTGAAGCTTTCTTT
CDR3aa: CASSETGAATEAFF

abundance: -
len: 15
j_gene: TRBJ2-3
d_gene: TRBD1
v_gene: TRBV2
CDR3nt: TGTGCCAGCGGAGCCGGACAGGGAGTGACAGATACGCAGTATTTT
CDR3aa: CASGAGQGVTDTQYF

abundance: -
len: 12
j_gene: TRBJ2-7
d_gene: TRBD1
v_gene: TRBV29-1
CDR3nt: TGCAGCGCCGGACAGGGTAACTACGAGCAGTACTTC
CDR3aa: CSAGQGNYEQYF

abundance: -
len: 13
j_gene: TRBJ2-3
d_gene: TRBD2
v_gene: TRBV5-4
CDR3nt: TGTGCCAGCAGCTTAAGGGGAGGGGATACGCAGTATTTT
CDR3aa: CASSLRGGDTQYF

abundance: -
len: 13
j_gene: TRBJ2-3
d_gene: TRBD2
v_gene: TRBV12-3/TRBV12-4
CDR3nt: TGTGCCAGCAGTCTTCTCGGGGGGGATACGCAGTATTTT
CDR3aa: CASSLLGGDTQYF

abundance: -
len: 14
j_gene: TRBJ2-5
d_gene: TRBD2
v_gene: TRBV6-6
CDR3nt: TGTGCCAGTGCACTTCGGGGGGGCCGGGAGACCCAGTACTTC
CDR3aa: CASALRGGRETQYF

abundance: once
len: 14
j_gene: TRBJ2-7
d_gene: -
v_gene: TRBV27
CDR3nt: TGTGCCAGCAGTCCGGGTGCGGGCGCCTACGAGCAGTACTTC
CDR3aa: CASSPGAGAYEQYF

abundance: -
len: 15
j_gene: TRBJ1-2
d_gene: -
v_gene: TRBV12-3/TRBV12-4
CDR3nt: TGTGCCAGCAGTTTCCTGGCATCAAGTCCTGGTGGCTACACCTTC
CDR3aa: CASSFLASSPGGYTF

abundance: -
len: 15
j_gene: TRBJ2-1
d_gene: -
v_gene: TRBV7-7
CDR3nt: TGTGCCAGCAGCCCGGACGGGGATTCCTACAATGAGCAGTTCTTC
CDR3aa: CASSPDGDSYNEQFF

abundance: -
len: 13
j_gene: TRBJ1-2
d_gene: TRBD1
v_gene: TRBV6-5
CDR3nt: TGTGCCAGCAAAATGGGACAGGCGTATGGCTACACCTTC
CDR3aa: CASKMGQAYGYTF

abundance: -
len: 16
j_gene: TRBJ2-2
d_gene: -
v_gene: TRBV9
CDR3nt: TGTGCCAGCAGCGTAGGGACAGACCTCATGACCGGGGAGCTGTTTTTT
CDR3aa: CASSVGTDLMTGELFF

abundance: -
len: 12
j_gene: TRBJ1-2
d_gene: -
v_gene: TRBV20-1
CDR3nt: TGCAGTGCGCGCAGGACCGGGCATGGCTACACCTTC
CDR3aa: CSARRTGHGYTF

abundance: -
len: 13
j_gene: TRBJ1-1
d_gene: -
v_gene: TRBV27
CDR3nt: TGTGCCAGCAGTTTAAGATCAGGCGCTGAAGCTTTCTTT
CDR3aa: CASSLRSGAEAFF

abundance: -
len: 13
j_gene: TRBJ2-5
d_gene: -
v_gene: TRBV2
CDR3nt: TGTGCCAGCAGGGGGACTCTTCAAGAGACCCAGTACTTC
CDR3aa: CASRGTLQETQYF

abundance: -
len: 13
j_gene: TRBJ2-1
d_gene: -
v_gene: TRBV3-1
CDR3nt: TGTGCCAGCAGCCGCCAGGGACACAATGAGCAGTTCTTC
CDR3aa: CASSRQGHNEQFF

abundance: -
len: 15
j_gene: TRBJ1-2
d_gene: TRBD1
v_gene: TRBV4-2
CDR3nt: TGTGCCAGCAGCCAGGGGGACAGGGACAACTATGGCTACACCTTC
CDR3aa: CASSQGDRDNYGYTF

abundance: -
len: 13
j_gene: TRBJ2-7
d_gene: -
v_gene: TRBV20-1
CDR3nt: TGCAGTGCCAGGGGGGCCCCCTCCTACGAGCAGTACTTC
CDR3aa: CSARGAPSYEQYF

abundance: once
len: 14
j_gene: TRBJ1-2
d_gene: -
v_gene: TRBV12-3/TRBV12-4
CDR3nt: TGTGCCAGCAGTTTAACCGGGTCCCACTATGGCTACACCTTC
CDR3aa: CASSLTGSHYGYTF

abundance: -
len: 16
j_gene: TRBJ2-5
d_gene: TRBD1
v_gene: TRBV7-3
CDR3nt: TGTGCCAGCAGCCCTGGGGGGACAGGGGTTCCAGAGACCCAGTACTTC
CDR3aa: CASSPGGTGVPETQYF